One sample yielded the 26 T cell receptor beta chains listed below, sequenced in a study of T cell responses to AZD1222 COVID-19 vaccine. The data were produced by immunoSEQ multiplex PCR, yet TCRdb's version contains in-frame clones alone and is incomplete. The sample contains some 150,000 clones, 92% of which appear only once. This material consisted of peripheral blood, taken on day 0 of AZD1222 vaccination. Every receptor here comes from an adult in good health.

The rearrangement uses TRBV25-1 and TRBJ1-2, with D unresolved. V lost 2 bases and J 2 bases, leaving 18 bases between the germline ends. This CDR3 contains 17 residues. From germline, CDR1 is MGHDK and CDR2 SYGVNS. The CDR3: CASSETFNRRLNYGYTF. The CDR3 DNA reads as TGTGCCAGCAGTGAAACATTCAATCGGCGCCTCAACTATGGCTACACCTTC.

This chain links TRBV11-2 with TRBJ1-5; TRBD1 might be the D (5 bases). Trimming removed 0 bases from V and 3 bases from J, with 15 bases in between. CDR3 length: 17 residues. CDR1 SGHAT and CDR2 FQNNGV come from the germline V gene. CDR3 sequence: CASSLDRAGRNNQPQHF. DNA for the CDR3: TGTGCCAGCAGCTTAGATCGGGCAGGGAGGAACAATCAGCCCCAGCATTTT.

A single count supports this clone. The chain uses TRBV18 and TRBJ2-7; the match to TRBD2 covers 7 bases. Germline values: CDR1 KGHSH, CDR2 LQKENI. This CDR3 is built from 15 residues. V was clipped by 6 bases and J by 7 bases; unmatched bases: 15. The CDR3 region is CASSTRAGVLSEQYF. In nucleotides, the CDR3 is TGTGCCAGCTCTACACGGGCGGGGGTACTAAGTGAGCAGTACTTC.

The chain uses TRBV5-1 and TRBJ2-3; TRBD1 is a possible D gene (6 bases). Deletions cut 2 bases from V and 4 bases from J, with 17 bases between. The CDR3 runs 16 residues. CDR1 is SGHRS and CDR2 is YFSETQ in the germline V gene. The CDR3 DNA is TGCGCCAGCAGCTTAGGGTGGGACCCAGGGGCAGATACGCAGTATTTT. Translation gives CASSLGWDPGADTQYF.

The count of this clone is one. The chain has TRBV24-1 and TRBJ2-5; TRBD1 aligns across 9 bases. There are 14 residues in the CDR3. After removal of 4 bases from V and 5 bases from J, the junction contained 4 bases not matched to a gene. The germline CDR1 and CDR2 sequences are KGHDR and SFDVKD. CDR3 in amino acids: CATSDLGQGETQYF. In nucleotides, the CDR3 is TGTGCCACCAGTGACCTTGGACAGGGGGAGACCCAGTACTTC.

A note on this clone: This same CDR3 is encoded by further DNA sequences in the sample. This chain links TRBV7-2 with TRBJ2-7; 7 positions agree with TRBD1. V lost 5 bases to trimming and J lost 4 bases; unmatched junction nucleotides: 8. This CDR3 has 14 residues. Germline values: CDR1 SGHTA, CDR2 FQGNSA. For the CDR3, the DNA is TGTGCCAGCAGCCCGCGCCGGGACAGTTACGAGCAGTACTTC. It specifies CASSPRRDSYEQYF. Full variable domain (missing parts from reference TRBV7-2 and TRBJ2-7): GAGVSQSPSNKVTEKGKDVELRCDPISGHTALYWYRQSLGQGLEFLIYFQGNSAPDKSGLPSDRFSAERTGGSVSTLTIQRTQQEDSAVYLCASSPRRDSYEQYFGPGTRLTVT.

This chain links TRBV21-1 with TRBJ2-1; TRBD2, as called in the table, went unchecked against the DNA. TRBV21-1 is an annotated pseudogene. The CDR3 runs 16 residues. The CDR3 bases are TGTGCCAATGAAGGGATCGGCGGGGGGGCCAAGCTTGAGCAGTTCTTC. It codes for CANEGIGGGAKLEQFF.

The genes are TRBV10-3 and TRBJ2-3; no reliable D call. This CDR3 spans 11 amino acids. In germline, CDR1 is ENHRY, CDR2 SYGVKD. The V end lost 6 bases, the J end lost 5 bases, and 6 bases lay between the germline ends. The CDR3 region has the DNA TGTGCCATCAGGAACCGAGATACGCAGTATTTT. The encoded protein is CAIRNRDTQYF.

The chain is built from TRBV11-2 and TRBJ1-2; maybe TRBD1 (6 bases). Germline V CDR1 and CDR2: SGHAT, FQNNGV. V lost 3 bases, J lost 2 bases, and 13 bases lay in between. The CDR3 is made up of 15 amino acids. CDR3 in DNA: TGTGCCAGCAGCTTCGACAGGAACAACAACTATGGCTACACCTTC. Amino acids: CASSFDRNNNYGYTF.

This chain connects TRBV19 to TRBJ2-1; no firm D call. Per germline, CDR1 LNHDA and CDR2 SQIVND (reference sequence). The V end was cut by 5 bases, the J end by 2 bases, with 10 bases between. CDR3 length equals 14 residues. The DNA of the CDR3 is TGTGCCAGTAGTTCCCGTGATCCCTACAATGAGCAGTTCTTC. Protein product: CASSSRDPYNEQFF.

The chain employs TRBV4-2 and TRBJ1-1; 7 nucleotides agree with TRBD1. CDR3 length equals 15 residues. The germline gives CDR1 LGHNA, CDR2 YNFKEQ. With V trimmed by 4 bases and J by 0 bases, 5 bases remained unmatched. CDR3 sequence: CASSRDRRMNTEAFF. CDR3 bases: TGTGCCAGCAGCCGGGACAGACGCATGAACACTGAAGCTTTCTTT.

The gene calls are TRBV24-1 and TRBJ1-2; no reliable D call. The CDR3 totals 13 residues. The germline CDR1 and CDR2 sequences are KGHDR and SFDVKD. Trimming stripped 5 bases from V and 6 bases from J, with 12 bases between. This CDR3 is CATSVVPVHGYTF. CDR3 sequence (DNA): TGTGCCACCAGTGTCGTCCCTGTTCATGGCTACACCTTC.

This clone is a singleton in its sample. The chain recombines TRBV19 with TRBJ2-7; 7 bases agree with TRBD1. The CDR3 extends over 14 amino acids. Germline V gene lookup returns CDR1 LNHDA and CDR2 SQIVND (reference sequence). J gave up 1 base and V 8 bases, and 8 bases lay outside the gene matches. CDR3 amino acids: CASAQGELSYEQYF. CDR3 bases: TGTGCCAGTGCGCAGGGGGAACTATCCTACGAGCAGTACTTC.

The V and J genes are TRBV7-6 and TRBJ2-3; TRBD2 matches at 11 bases. Germline V gives CDR1 SGHVS, CDR2 FNYEAQ. Trimming took 1 base from V and 0 from J; bases not matched to a gene: 6. CDR3 length: 18 residues. Written as DNA, the CDR3 is TGTGCCAGCAGCTTAGGGCTAGCGGGGGGCTCTAGCACAGATACGCAGTATTTT. It codes for CASSLGLAGGSSTDTQYF.

The chain has TRBV2 and TRBJ1-6, with 7 positions matching TRBD1. CDR1 is SNHLY and CDR2 is FYNNEI in the germline V gene. The CDR3 contains 15 residues. V was pared by 4 bases and J by 7 bases, with 7 bases of the junction left unmatched. CDR3 sequence (DNA): TGTGCCAGCAGTGTAGGGACAGTAAGAAATTCACCCCTCCACTTT. This encodes CASSVGTVRNSPLHF.

The chain recombines TRBV5-1 with TRBJ1-1, with 7 bases that match TRBD1. CDR1 and CDR2 from the germline V gene are SGHRS and YFSETQ. V lost 4 bases, J lost 0 bases, and 6 bases stayed unmatched. The CDR3 has 15 amino acids. This chain's CDR3 is CASSQRTGLNTEAFF. Here the CDR3 DNA reads TGCGCCAGCAGCCAGAGGACAGGACTGAACACTGAAGCTTTCTTT.

This clone appeared once. J is TRBJ2-7 and V is TRBV28; D not certain. In germline, CDR1 is MDHEN, CDR2 SYDVKM. V was shortened by 9 bases and J by 6 bases, with 12 bases between the two germline ends. The CDR3 totals 11 residues. CDR3 loop: CASSTNGEQYF. CDR3 coding DNA: TGTGCCAGTTCCACGAATGGCGAGCAGTACTTC.

The V gene is TRBV28, the J gene TRBJ1-4; the match to TRBD1 covers 9 bases. Trimming removed 6 bases from V and 7 bases from J; junction bases left unmatched: 6. This CDR3 comprises 14 residues. Germline V gene data show CDR1 as MDHEN and CDR2 as SYDVKM. CDR3 residues: CASRMDRGGEKLFF. CDR3 in DNA: TGTGCCAGCAGAATGGACAGGGGTGGTGAAAAACTGTTTTTT.

The chain recombines TRBV3-1 (or the pseudogene TRBV3-2) with TRBJ2-2; no clear D gene. Germline CDR1 is LGHDT and CDR2 is YNNKEL (reference sequence). Deletions cut 4 bases from V and 8 bases from J, with 8 bases between. The CDR3 runs to 12 residues. CDR3: CASSLTSGELFF. CDR3 DNA sequence: TGTGCCAGCAGCCTAACGTCGGGGGAGCTGTTTTTT.

In its sample, this clone was seen once. The chain links TRBV19 to TRBJ1-5, with 9 bases lining up with TRBD1. The CDR3 runs 13 residues. Germline V CDR1 and CDR2: LNHDA, SQIVND (reference sequence). Losses at the gene ends were 4 bases for V and 7 bases for J; bases not matched to a gene: 2. The CDR3: CASSRQGEQPQHF. The CDR3, as DNA: TGTGCCAGTAGTAGACAGGGGGAGCAGCCCCAGCATTTT. Supplemented by reference TRBV19 and TRBJ1-5, the full variable domain reads DGGITQSPKYLFRKEGQNVTLSCEQNLNHDAMYWYRQDPGQGLRLIYYSQIVNDFQKGDIAEGYSVSREKKESFPLTVTSAQKNPTAFYLCASSRQGEQPQHFGDGTRLSIL.

A few counts support this clone. The chain links TRBV18 to TRBJ2-2; 9 positions match TRBD2. J was trimmed by 3 bases and V by 2 bases; bases with no gene match: 7. This CDR3 spans 17 amino acids. Germline CDR1 reads KGHSH; CDR2 reads LQKENI. The chain's CDR3 is CASSPGLAGAHTGELFF. The CDR3 nucleotides are TGTGCCAGCTCACCAGGATTAGCGGGGGCCCACACCGGGGAGCTGTTTTTT.

CDR3 coding DNA: TGTGCCAGCAGTGAAGGGCAGGGGAGGAGAAACACCATATATTTT. This encodes CASSEGQGRRNTIYF. This rearrangement joins TRBV2 to TRBJ1-3, with D perhaps TRBD1 (6 bases). V lost 1 base and J lost 5, with 12 bases in between. Germline V CDR1 and CDR2: SNHLY, FYNNEI. The CDR3 is 15 amino acids.

Here the CDR3 DNA reads TGTGCCAGCAGCCTCGGGGGGGGCGGAACCGGGGAGCTGTTTTTT. This gives the protein CASSLGGGGTGELFF. This chain connects TRBV3-1 (or the pseudogene TRBV3-2) to TRBJ2-2; TRBD2 aligns across 8 bases. V was pared by 4 bases and J by 5 bases, with 6 bases of the junction left unmatched. The CDR3 sequence is 15 residues long. The germline CDR1 and CDR2 sequences are LGHDT and YNNKEL (reference sequence).

The rearrangement uses TRBV5-5 and TRBJ1-3; D unresolved. This CDR3 contains 15 residues. Germline V gives CDR1 SGHKS, CDR2 YYEKEE (reference sequence). The V and J ends lost 4 bases and 0 bases respectively, with 11 bases between them. The CDR3: CASSPRLTSGNTIYF. The DNA for the CDR3 is TGTGCCAGCAGCCCCAGACTGACCTCTGGAAACACCATATATTTT.

The chain uses TRBV11-3 and TRBJ2-7; 7 nucleotides agree with TRBD1. This CDR3 is 12 amino acids long. The V segment lost 5 bases and the J segment 4 bases; nucleotides outside the gene matches: 2. CDR1 is SGHNT, CDR2 YENEEA, per germline. The CDR3 loop is CASSRQGYEQYF. The CDR3 DNA reads TGTGCCAGCAGCCGACAGGGTTACGAGCAGTACTTC.

This chain uses TRBV5-1 with TRBJ1-5, with D maybe TRBD1 (5 bases). The CDR3 length is 15 residues. V was trimmed by 5 bases and J by 2 bases, leaving 14 bases between them. CDR1 is SGHRS and CDR2 is YFSETQ in the germline V gene. CDR3 amino acids: CASREGPSGNQPQHF. The CDR3 bases are TGCGCCAGCAGGGAGGGGCCCTCGGGCAATCAGCCCCAGCATTTT.